This T cell receptor (beta chain) originates from a study of blood T cell repertoires in COVID-19. This clone came up once. Germline V CDR1 and CDR2: MNHNS, SASEGT. CDR3 length: 16 amino acids. Trimming cost V 3 bases and J 2 bases; bases outside gene matches: 9. The method was immunoSEQ multiplex PCR; TCRdb's version includes in-frame clones alone and lacks a portion of them. The sample consists of a few hundred thousand clones, 89% of them appearing once. Recruitment covered 25 or so US areas and drew participants whose ages spanned roughly 18 to 100 years. Cohort 3 donors counted as recovered after two negative PCRs, clearance, or resolved symptoms.

The sequence derives from a woman aged 30 to 39 who had recovered from COVID-19. The source material was PBMCs or T cells enriched from blood (not recorded which). The chain recombines TRBV6-1 with TRBJ2-5; 7 bases fit TRBD1. CDR3 amino acids: CASSDLRDRPQETQYF. The CDR3 coding sequence is TGTGCCAGCAGTGACTTGAGGGACAGACCACAAGAGACCCAGTACTTC.